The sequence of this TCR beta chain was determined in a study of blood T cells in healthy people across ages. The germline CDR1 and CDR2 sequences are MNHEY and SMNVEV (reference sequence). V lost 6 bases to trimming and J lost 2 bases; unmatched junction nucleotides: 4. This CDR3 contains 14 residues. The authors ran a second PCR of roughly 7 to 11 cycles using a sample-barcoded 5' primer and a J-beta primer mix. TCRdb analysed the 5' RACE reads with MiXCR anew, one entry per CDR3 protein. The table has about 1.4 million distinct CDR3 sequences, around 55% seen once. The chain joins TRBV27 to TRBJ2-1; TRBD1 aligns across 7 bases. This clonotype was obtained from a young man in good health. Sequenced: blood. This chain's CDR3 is CASRKGAPYNEQFF. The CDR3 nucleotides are TGTGCCAGCAGAAAGGGGGCGCCCTACAATGAGCAGTTCTTC.